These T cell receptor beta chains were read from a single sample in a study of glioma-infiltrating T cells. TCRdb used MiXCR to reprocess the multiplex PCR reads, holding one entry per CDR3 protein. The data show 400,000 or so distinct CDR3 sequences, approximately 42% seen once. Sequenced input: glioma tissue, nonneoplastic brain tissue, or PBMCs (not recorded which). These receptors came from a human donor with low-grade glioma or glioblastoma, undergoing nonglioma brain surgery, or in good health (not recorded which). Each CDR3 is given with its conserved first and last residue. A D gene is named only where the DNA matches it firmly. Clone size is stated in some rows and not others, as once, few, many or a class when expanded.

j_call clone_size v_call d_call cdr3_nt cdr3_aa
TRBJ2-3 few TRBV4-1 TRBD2 TGCGCCAGCAGCCAAGATGGACTAGCGGGGCCAACAGATACGCAGTATTTT CASSQDGLAGPTDTQYF
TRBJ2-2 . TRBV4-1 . TGCGCCAGCAGCCAGCTTCCCAGCGGAGGCCGATCCGGGGAGCTGTTTTTT CASSQLPSGGRSGELFF
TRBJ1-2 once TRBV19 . TGTGCCAGTAGAACAGATGGTGGCTACACCTTC CASRTDGGYTF
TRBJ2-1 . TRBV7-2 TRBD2 TGCGCCAGCAGCCCCTCCGGGACTAGCGCGAACAATGAGCAGTTCTTC CASSPSGTSANNEQFF
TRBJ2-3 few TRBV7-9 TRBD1 TGTGCTAGCAGCAACACAGGGGGCGCGGTAGATACGCAGTATTTT CASSNTGGAVDTQYF
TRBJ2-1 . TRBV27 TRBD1 TGTGCCAGCAGGTCGACAGGGGTCAGCGGAGGACCCTCCCAAAATCCCTACAATGAGCAGTTCTTC CASRSTGVSGGPSQNPYNEQFF
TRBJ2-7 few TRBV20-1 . TGCAGTGCCGGGACAACCTCCTACGAGCAGTACTTC CSAGTTSYEQYF
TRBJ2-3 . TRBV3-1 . TGTGCCAGCAGCCAAGACGATGGAGATACGCAGTATTTT CASSQDDGDTQYF
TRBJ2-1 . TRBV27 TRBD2 TGTGCCAGCAGCGTTCCCCCTAGCGGGGTCTACAATGAGCAGTTCTTC CASSVPPSGVYNEQFF
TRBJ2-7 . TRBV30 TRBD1 TGTGCCTGGGCAGGGGGTGTAAACTACGAGCAGTACTTC CAWAGGVNYEQYF
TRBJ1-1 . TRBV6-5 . TGTGCCAGCAGTCGCAACGACATCGGGGTTTTGGACACTGAAGCTTTCTTT CASSRNDIGVLDTEAFF
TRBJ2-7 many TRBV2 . TGTGCCAGCAGTGAAGTAGCGGCTAGCTCCTACGAGCAGTACTTC CASSEVAASSYEQYF
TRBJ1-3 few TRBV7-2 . TGTGCCAGCAGCTTAGGCTTAACCCCTGGAAACACCATATATTTT CASSLGLTPGNTIYF
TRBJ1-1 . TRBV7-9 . TGTGCCAGCAGCCACAAGAAAACAGGGTTTTTACCTGAAGCTTTCTTT CASSHKKTGFLPEAFF
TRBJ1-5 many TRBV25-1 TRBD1 TGTGCCAGCCGGGGACAGGGTAATCAGCCCCAGCATTTT CASRGQGNQPQHF
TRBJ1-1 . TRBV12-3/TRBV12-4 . TGTGCCAGCAGTTTTGCGGGGGACGGCACTGAAGCTTTCTTT CASSFAGDGTEAFF
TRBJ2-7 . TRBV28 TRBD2 TGTGCCAGCTTTCCTGCTAGCGGGAGTTCCTACGAGCAGTACTTC CASFPASGSSYEQYF
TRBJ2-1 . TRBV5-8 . TGTGCCAGCAGCCCTGATGTTACGTCCTACAATGAGCAGTTCTTC CASSPDVTSYNEQFF
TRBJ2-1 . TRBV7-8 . TGTGCCAGCAGCAAAACGGATTGGAGCGATGAGCAGTTCTTC CASSKTDWSDEQFF
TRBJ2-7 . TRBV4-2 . TGTGCCAGCAGCCTGTCTGAACGGGAGCAGTACTTC CASSLSEREQYF
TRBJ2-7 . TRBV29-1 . TGCAGCGTTGCACAGTCCTTCTCCTACGAGCAGTACTTC CSVAQSFSYEQYF
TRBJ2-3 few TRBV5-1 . TGCGCCAGCAGCTTGGAGGGGAACACAGATACGCAGTATTTT CASSLEGNTDTQYF
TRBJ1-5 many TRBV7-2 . TGTGCCAGCAGCCCCATGAGCGATCAGCCCCAGCATTTT CASSPMSDQPQHF
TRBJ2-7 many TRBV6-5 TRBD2 TGTGCCAGCAGTTCCACTAGCGGGGGGTACGAGCAGTACTTC CASSSTSGGYEQYF
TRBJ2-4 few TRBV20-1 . TGCAGTGCTAGTGGAGGGGCCGGCAAAAACATTCAGTACTTC CSASGGAGKNIQYF
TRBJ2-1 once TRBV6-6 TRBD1 TGTGCCGGCGCAAGACAGGGGCCCTTGAATGAGCAGTTCTTC CAGARQGPLNEQFF
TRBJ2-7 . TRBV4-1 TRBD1 TGCGCCAGCACTTGGGACAGGGCCTACGAGCAGTACTTC CASTWDRAYEQYF
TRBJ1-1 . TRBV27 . TGTGCCAGCTCACCAGACGGGCAGCGGGGCACTGAAGCTTTCTTT CASSPDGQRGTEAFF
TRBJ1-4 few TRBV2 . TGTGCCAGCAGTCGGACCTCTACTAATGAAAAACTGTTTTTT CASSRTSTNEKLFF
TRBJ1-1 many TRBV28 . TGTGCCAGCAGTCCCCCCGGGGAATCGAACACTGAAGCTTTCTTT CASSPPGESNTEAFF
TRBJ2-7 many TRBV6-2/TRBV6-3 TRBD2 TGTGCCAGCAATTTAGCGGGAGTAACGAAGCAGTACTTC CASNLAGVTKQYF
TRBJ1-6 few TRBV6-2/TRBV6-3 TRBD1 TGTGCCAGCAGTTTGAGGGGGCAGGGGTCACCCCTCCACTTT CASSLRGQGSPLHF
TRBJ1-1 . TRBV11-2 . TGTGCCAGCACCCTACAAGTGGGGAGAGACACTGAAGCTTTCTTT CASTLQVGRDTEAFF
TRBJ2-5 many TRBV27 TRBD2 TGTGCCAGCAGTCCGCGGGGGTTTCAAGAGACCCAGTACTTC CASSPRGFQETQYF
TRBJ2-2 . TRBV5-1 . TGCGCCAGCAGGGACGGAACGAACACCGGGGAGCTGTTTTTT CASRDGTNTGELFF
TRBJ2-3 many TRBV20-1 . TGCAGTGCTCTAGAGAGAGATACGCAGTATTTT CSALERDTQYF
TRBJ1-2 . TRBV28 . TGTGCCAGCAGCTCACCCAGTATCGGCTACACCTTC CASSSPSIGYTF
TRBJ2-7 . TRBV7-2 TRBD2 TGTGCCAGCAGCACTCGGACTAGCTACGAGCAGTACTTC CASSTRTSYEQYF
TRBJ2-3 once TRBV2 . TGTGCCAGCAGACGAGGGGCCCACGAGTCTACAGATACGCAGTATTTT CASRRGAHESTDTQYF
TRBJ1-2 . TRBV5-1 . TGCGCCAGCAGCCCCTCGGGCAGGGTAGATGGCTACACCTTC CASSPSGRVDGYTF
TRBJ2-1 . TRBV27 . TGTGCCAGAAGTTTTTTAGCGAACAACAATGAGCAGTTCTTC CARSFLANNNEQFF
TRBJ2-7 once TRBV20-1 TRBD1 TGCAGTGCTGACAGGGTCTCCTACAAGCAGTACTTC CSADRVSYKQYF
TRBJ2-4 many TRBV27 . TGTGCCAGCGCGCCAGGGGCCGGGATTCAGTACTTC CASAPGAGIQYF
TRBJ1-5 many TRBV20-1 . TGCAGTGCTAGCTCCGGGACGATAAATAGCAATCAGCCCCAGCATTTT CSASSGTINSNQPQHF
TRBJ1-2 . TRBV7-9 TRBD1 TGTGCCAGCAGTGGGACAGGAGGCTATGGCTACACCTTC CASSGTGGYGYTF
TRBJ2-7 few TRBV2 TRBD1 TGTGCCAGCAGGAGAACCGGGACAGGGCCCTACGAGCAGTACTTC CASRRTGTGPYEQYF